Sequencing of this TCR beta chain was carried out in a study of cytomegalovirus exposure and HLA in healthy donors. PCR primers comprised 60 Vbeta and 13 Jbeta primers. Profiling relied on immunoSEQ multiplex PCR, and the TCRdb table lists in-frame clones only, not all of them. The sample lists about 82,000 clones; over 9% were seen once. Study results and caveats: It was taken for granted in presence/absence analyses that sequencing depth across donors was roughly uniform.

This clone showed up just a few times. Its antigen is unidentified. The specimen sequenced was PBMCs. This clonotype was obtained from a man aged 55 to 69 in good health and CMV-seropositive.

CDR3 nucleotide sequence: TGTGCCTGGGGATTTCCACAGGGGGGAGGCTACACCTTC. Translation: CAWGFPQGGGYTF. This chain links TRBV30 with TRBJ1-2; 8 nucleotides line up with TRBD1. The CDR3 spans 13 residues. Losses at the gene ends were 5 bases for V and 8 bases for J; bases not matched to a gene: 10. Germline V CDR1 and CDR2: GTSNPN, SVGIG (reference sequence).